This T cell receptor beta chain appears in the sequencing data of a study of PD-1 blockade in classical Hodgkin lymphoma (dated by TCRdb to the early 2020s). At the level of the whole study: The study used CyTOF and TCR beta sequencing to define a peripheral blood immune signature of response to PD-1 blockade in classical Hodgkin lymphoma.

CDR1 and CDR2 (SNHLY, FYNNEI) derive from the germline V gene. CDR3 length: 12 amino acids, cysteine to phenylalanine. CDR3 DNA only is kept here, 36 bases in frame from base 1. V is pared back by 6 bases and J by 4 bases, with 6 bases lying between the germline termini. The intended sense of this specimen's time point label: newly diagnosed, previously untreated cHL patient sample. As a comparison group for the relapsed/refractory trial patients, PBMCs from patients with newly diagnosed, previously untreated classical Hodgkin lymphoma were sequenced. Peripheral blood was collected in 8 mL Vacutainer Cell Preparation Tubes, from which PBMCs were isolated by centrifugation and then cryopreserved. Study-wide findings and limitations: Only a single clinical trial cohort was studied, and what caused the repertoire differences, possibly disease activity or prior therapy, remained undefined. Baseline TCR diversity was reported to be lower in newly diagnosed patients than in healthy donors and to be lower still in relapsed/refractory patients.

Genomic DNA was extracted with the Qiagen DNeasy kit from unsorted PBMCs and from negatively selected CD4+ and CD8+ fractions. TCR beta CDR3 regions were amplified by immunoSEQ multiplex PCR using primers annealing to V and J segments. A synthetic immune receptor repertoire was used to minimize amplification bias, and any residual bias was removed computationally once sequencing was done. On the study's bioinformatics: Repertoire diversity was quantified as the Shannon entropy index using custom Python scripts. Unsorted, CD4+ and CD8+ repertoires were analyzed separately, except in combined analyses where CD4+ and CD8+ sequences were merged in silico. Here the immuneACCESS table is served through TCRdb, limited to in-frame sequences with V and J called. Missing clones are a known gap in these copies; in checked studies unresolved V genes cover under half, and the rest lacks a known reason. That table supplies the V and J calls and clone size; D and trimming were determined from the DNA. The sample yields some 70,000 clones; roughly 92% were counted once. The ten largest clonotypes hold about 2.6% of the sample.

Concerning this clone: No antigen is known for it. No quality values exist for individual bases; no much larger clone is one base distant.

Here the chain combines TRBV2 and TRBJ1-4; there is no confident call for the D gene. The clonotype originates from a human donor with classical Hodgkin lymphoma. The sequenced material came from peripheral blood mononuclear cells (PBMCs). The nucleotide sequence reads TGTGCCAGCAGCGTAGGTAATGAAAAACTGTTTTTT. Protein translation: CASSVGNEKLFF.